Following are 20 T cell receptor beta chains from one sample sequenced in a study of T-cell reconstitution after alpha-beta-depleted transplantation in children. It was with unique molecular identifiers that the TCRbeta library was prepared. Each CDR3 protein is one row after TCRdb ran MiXCR on the PCR reads. The sample consists of about 400,000 distinct CDR3 sequences, around 21% of them appearing once. The source material was PBMCs from the stem cell graft donor, sampled from the stem cell graft. The receptors come from a human donor who donated a stem cell graft to a child with acute myeloid leukemia.

This clonotype occurred a few times. The CDR3 here is CASSPIAGGIQETQYF. Written as DNA, the CDR3 is TGCGCCAGCAGCCCAATAGCGGGAGGGATCCAAGAGACCCAGTACTTC. The V and J genes are TRBV5-1 and TRBJ2-5; 11 bases agree with TRBD2. There are 16 residues in the CDR3. The germline V gene has CDR1 SGHRS and CDR2 YFSETQ. The trim removed 4 bases at V and 1 base at J, leaving 6 bases unmatched.

This clonotype showed up just a few times. This chain links TRBV20-1 with TRBJ2-5; 9 bases map to TRBD1. V was pared by 5 bases and J by 2 bases, with 9 bases of the junction left unmatched. Germline values: CDR1 DFQATT, CDR2 SNEGSKA (reference sequence). The CDR3 runs 15 residues. CDR3 sequence: CSALSGTGIQETQYF. In DNA, the CDR3 is TGCAGTGCTCTCTCCGGGACAGGGATACAAGAGACCCAGTACTTC.

V usage is TRBV27 and J usage is TRBJ2-2; no clear D gene. Trimming left V 0 bases short and J 4 bases short, with 18 bases between. The CDR3 contains 18 residues. Germline CDR1 reads MNHEY; CDR2 reads SMNVEV (reference sequence). The CDR3 bases are TGTGCCAGCAGTTTATCTACCTTAGTAGGGTGGGGCACCGGGGAGCTGTTTTTT. This sequence encodes CASSLSTLVGWGTGELFF.

J is TRBJ2-1 and V is TRBV9; maybe TRBD2 (7 bases). Germline-derived CDR1 and CDR2 are SGDLS and YYNGEE. The CDR3 extends over 15 amino acids. V shed 0 bases and J shed 5 bases, with 12 bases lying between them. CDR3 coding DNA: TGTGCCAGCAGCGTAGGAGGGGGGGAGAACAATGAGCAGTTCTTC. It is translated as CASSVGGGENNEQFF.

This clonotype was seen once. The CDR3 coding sequence is TGCGCCAGCAGTCCTGGGGAGGTCTACGAGCAGTACTTC. It yields the protein CASSPGEVYEQYF. The rearrangement links TRBV5-1 to TRBJ2-7; D possibly corresponds to TRBD2 (6 bases). Germline V gene lookup returns CDR1 SGHRS and CDR2 YFSETQ. V was cut by 5 bases and J by 3 bases, with 12 bases left in between. This CDR3 comprises 13 residues.

The genes are TRBV6-1 and TRBJ2-7, with 8 nucleotides matching TRBD1. V was clipped by 7 bases and J by 6 bases; unmatched bases: 8. The CDR3 covers 13 residues. The V gene's germline CDR1 is MNHNS and CDR2 SASEGT. CDR3 sequence (DNA): TGTGCCAGCACCCAGGACAGGGAAGGCGAGCAGTACTTC. Protein product: CASTQDREGEQYF.

The chain has TRBV23-1 and TRBJ2-2; TRBD1 agrees at 10 bases. TRBV23-1 is known as an ORF, though its function is uncertain. This CDR3 has 19 residues. With V trimmed by 2 bases and J by 4 bases, 13 bases remained unmatched. CDR3 in DNA: TGCGCCAGCAGTCAAACTTTCGGGACAGGGGAGGCGGGCACCGGGGAGCTGTTTTTT. Translated: CASSQTFGTGEAGTGELFF.

This clonotype was seen a handful of times. V and J are TRBV7-9 and TRBJ2-1, with 9 bases that match TRBD1. The CDR3 runs to 15 residues. V lost 0 bases, J lost 8 bases, and 5 bases stayed unmatched. The germline V gene encodes CDR1 SEHNR and CDR2 FQNEAQ (reference sequence). The CDR3 DNA is TGTGCCAGCAGCTTAGCGGGGACAGGGCGCGATGAGCAGTTCTTC. Translating it yields CASSLAGTGRDEQFF. The variable domain in full, with the rest retrieved from reference TRBV7-9 and TRBJ2-1, is DTGVSQNPRHKITKRGQNVTFRCDPISEHNRLYWYRQTLGQGPEFLTYFQNEAQLEKSRLLSDRFSAERPKGSFSTLEIQRTEQGDSAMYLCASSLAGTGRDEQFFGPGTRLTVL.

This clonotype was observed a few times. This rearrangement joins TRBV5-1 to TRBJ2-7; 7 bases are a match to TRBD2. With 0 bases clipped from V and 5 bases from J, the junction kept 5 bases outside the gene matches. The CDR3 length is 14 residues. CDR1 is SGHRS and CDR2 is YFSETQ in the germline V gene. The CDR3 region has the DNA TGCGCCAGCAGCTTGGGGGAGGGTAGGGACGAGCAGTACTTC. It codes for CASSLGEGRDEQYF.

This clonotype was counted only a few times. V and J are TRBV12-3 or TRBV12-4 and TRBJ2-7; 7 bases map to TRBD1. Unmatched junction bases numbered 5, after V lost 1 base and J lost 2 bases. CDR3 length equals 15 residues. CDR3 protein: CASSLDRGRPYEQYF. The DNA for the CDR3 is TGTGCCAGCAGTTTAGACAGGGGTCGTCCCTACGAGCAGTACTTC.

This clonotype has more than one count but fewer than ten. This chain joins TRBV7-3 and TRBJ2-2, with D uncertain. Germline lookup yields CDR1 SGHTA and CDR2 FQGTGA. The V gene lost 2 bases and the J gene lost 7 bases, with 17 bases spanning the gap. The CDR3 is made up of 16 amino acids. CDR3: CASSLGRVDVGGELFF. As DNA, the CDR3 is TGTGCCAGCAGCTTAGGCCGCGTCGACGTTGGCGGGGAGCTGTTTTTT.

This clonotype was picked up many times. The chain couples TRBV20-1 to TRBJ2-6; 7 nucleotides agree with TRBD1. CDR1 and CDR2 from the germline V gene are DFQATT and SNEGSKA (reference sequence). J was trimmed by 7 bases and V by 0 bases; bases with no gene match: 9. The CDR3 consists of 16 residues. CDR3 amino acids: CSARDTRTGDANVLTF. The CDR3 DNA follows: TGCAGTGCTAGAGATACAAGGACAGGCGACGCCAACGTCCTGACTTTC.

V and J are TRBV2 and TRBJ2-1; D is ambiguous. V gave up 7 bases and J gave up 0 bases, with 10 bases separating them. CDR3 length: 14 amino acids. Germline V gene sequence: CDR1 SNHLY, CDR2 FYNNEI. The CDR3, as DNA: TGTGCCAGCAACGACGGCAGCTCCTACAATGAGCAGTTCTTC. This codes for CASNDGSSYNEQFF.

This clonotype was detected only a few times. The chain recombines TRBV7-9 with TRBJ1-1; the D is unclear. Trimming pared 1 base from V and 0 bases from J, leaving 9 bases between. Germline CDR1 and CDR2: SEHNR and FQNEAQ (reference sequence). The CDR3 is made up of 15 amino acids. The CDR3 region is CASSLGQALNTEAFF. The CDR3 DNA reads as TGTGCCAGCAGCTTAGGCCAGGCCTTGAACACTGAAGCTTTCTTT.

The chain employs TRBV6-1 and TRBJ2-2; either TRBD1 or TRBD2 may supply D (5 bases each). The CDR3 spans 16 residues. The germline V gene encodes CDR1 MNHNS and CDR2 SASEGT. V was clipped by 6 bases and J by 4 bases, with 18 bases between them. The CDR3 coding sequence is TGTGCCAGCAGACCCCCGGGACGGGGATTCACCGGGGAGCTGTTTTTT. Protein sequence: CASRPPGRGFTGELFF.

The chain is built from TRBV12-3 or TRBV12-4 and TRBJ2-3; 10 bases agree with TRBD1. The CDR3 extends over 17 amino acids. With 1 base clipped from V and 4 bases from J, the junction kept 8 bases outside the gene matches. The CDR3 protein is CASSLGTGGSRADTQYF. The CDR3 nucleotides are TGTGCCAGCAGTTTAGGGACAGGGGGAAGCCGGGCAGATACGCAGTATTTT.

The rearrangement joins TRBV20-1 to TRBJ1-1, with D hard to call. V was clipped by 3 bases and J by 5 bases, with 16 bases between them. CDR1 DFQATT and CDR2 SNEGSKA come from the germline V gene (reference sequence). CDR3 length equals 14 residues. CDR3 coding DNA: TGCAGTGCTAGGGTAGGATCCTTCGGGACTGAAGCTTTCTTT. Translated: CSARVGSFGTEAFF.

Only a few counts were recorded for this clonotype. The J gene is TRBJ2-7, the V gene TRBV28; 7 bases are shared with TRBD1. After removal of 5 bases from V and 0 bases from J, the junction contained 7 bases not matched to a gene. Germline values: CDR1 MDHEN, CDR2 SYDVKM. CDR3 size: 15 residues. The CDR3 region has the DNA TGTGCCAGCAGTCCTGACAGGGTCTACTCCTACGAGCAGTACTTC. Translation gives CASSPDRVYSYEQYF.

At least ten counts were recorded for this clonotype. The gene calls are TRBV6-1 and TRBJ2-7; TRBD1 matches at 12 bases. The CDR3 has 14 amino acids. Trimming at V came to 1 base and at J to 6 bases, leaving 1 base not matched to a gene. CDR1 is MNHNS, CDR2 SASEGT, per germline. Written as DNA, the CDR3 is TGTGCCAGCAGTGAAGGGGACAGGGGGCTCGAGCAGTACTTC. The encoded protein is CASSEGDRGLEQYF.

The chain couples TRBV7-2 to TRBJ2-1; TRBD2 matches at 11 bases. Germline V gene data show CDR1 as SGHTA and CDR2 as FQGNSA. V shed 5 bases, J shed 8 bases, and the junction held 8 bases outside the gene matches. The CDR3 consists of 15 residues. The CDR3: CASSPTSGISDEQFF. For the CDR3, the DNA is TGTGCCAGCAGCCCGACTAGCGGGATATCGGATGAGCAGTTCTTC.